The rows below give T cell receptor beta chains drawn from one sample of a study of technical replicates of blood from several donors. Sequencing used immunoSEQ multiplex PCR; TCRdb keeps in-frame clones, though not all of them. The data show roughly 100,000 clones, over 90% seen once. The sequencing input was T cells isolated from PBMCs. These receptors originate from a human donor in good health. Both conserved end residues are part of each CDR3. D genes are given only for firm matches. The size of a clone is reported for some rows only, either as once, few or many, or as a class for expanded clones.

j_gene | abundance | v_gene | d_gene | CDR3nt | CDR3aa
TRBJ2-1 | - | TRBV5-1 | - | TGCGCCAGCAGCTTGAGCGGGAATGAGCAGTTCTTC | CASSLSGNEQFF
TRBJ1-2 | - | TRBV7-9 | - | TGTGCCAGCAGCTTAGGGGTCAGGAACTATGGCTACACCTTC | CASSLGVRNYGYTF
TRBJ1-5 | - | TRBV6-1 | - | TGTGCCAGCAGCGCGGGAGACAATCAGCCCCAGCATTTT | CASSAGDNQPQHF
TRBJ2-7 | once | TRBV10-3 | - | TGTGCCATCAGTGACTACAGTAAATACGAGCAGTACTTC | CAISDYSKYEQYF
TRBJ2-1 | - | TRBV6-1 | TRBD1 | TGTGCCAGCAGTCGTGACAGGGGTCGTATGTATGAGCAGTTCTTC | CASSRDRGRMYEQFF
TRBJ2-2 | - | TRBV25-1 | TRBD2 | TGTGCCAGCAGCAAAAACCCGGGGGGCACCGGGGAGCTGTTTTTT | CASSKNPGGTGELFF
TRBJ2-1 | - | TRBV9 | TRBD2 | TGTGCCAGCAGCGTAGGAGTACGGGAGGGCCCCAATGAGCAGTTCTTC | CASSVGVREGPNEQFF
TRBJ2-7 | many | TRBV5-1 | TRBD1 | TGCGCCAGCAGCTCAGACAGGGGGCAGTACGAGCAGTACTTC | CASSSDRGQYEQYF
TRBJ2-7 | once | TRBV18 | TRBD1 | TGTGCCAGCTCACCGGGGACAAGGGGGCCTTCCTCCTACGAGCAGTACTTC | CASSPGTRGPSSYEQYF
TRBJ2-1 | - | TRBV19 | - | TGTGCCATTGACACCTACAATGAGCAGTTCTTC | CAIDTYNEQFF
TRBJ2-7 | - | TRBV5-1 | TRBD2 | TGCGCCAGCAGACCTCTAGCGGCCCACTCCTACGAGCAGTACTTC | CASRPLAAHSYEQYF
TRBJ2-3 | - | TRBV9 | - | TGTGCCAGCAGCGTAGCCCGGGACTTCCCCACAGATACGCAGTATTTT | CASSVARDFPTDTQYF
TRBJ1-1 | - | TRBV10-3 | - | TGTGCCATCAGTTTCATCAGGGAGGGGAACACTGAAGCTTTCTTT | CAISFIREGNTEAFF
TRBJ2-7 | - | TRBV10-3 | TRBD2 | TGTGCCATCAGTGAGCCCAAGGGACTAGCGGGCTCCTACGAGCAGTACTTC | CAISEPKGLAGSYEQYF
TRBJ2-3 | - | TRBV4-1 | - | TGCGCCAGCAGCCAAGATAGCCCCCCAGATACGCAGTATTTT | CASSQDSPPDTQYF
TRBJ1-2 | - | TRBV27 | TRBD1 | TGTGCCAGCAGTCCTCAGGCGGCAGGGGGTATCGGGACCTTC | CASSPQAAGGIGTF
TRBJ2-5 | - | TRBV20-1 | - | TGCAGTGCTCATAGGGGGGAGACCCAGTACTTC | CSAHRGETQYF
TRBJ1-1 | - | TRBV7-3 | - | TGTGCCAGCAGCTACCTAGGAAAGAACACTGAAGCTTTCTTT | CASSYLGKNTEAFF
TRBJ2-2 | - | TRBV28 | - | TGTGCCAGCAGGACGGACACGGGGGTGGCCGGGGAGCTGTTTTTT | CASRTDTGVAGELFF
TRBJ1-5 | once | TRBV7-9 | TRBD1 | TGTGCCAGCAGCAATTTAGAGGACAGGGGGCGACTTCAGCCCCAGCATTTT | CASSNLEDRGRLQPQHF
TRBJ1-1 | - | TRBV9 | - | TGTGCCAGCAGCGTAGGCCAGGGATGGACTGAAGCTTTCTTT | CASSVGQGWTEAFF
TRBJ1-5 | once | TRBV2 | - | TGTGCCAGCAGCCTCCCAACTGATCGTAGCAATCAGCCCCAGCATTTT | CASSLPTDRSNQPQHF
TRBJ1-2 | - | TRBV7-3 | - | TGTGCCAGCAGCCCGGGGGGTGGGGCGGAGGGCTACACCTTC | CASSPGGGAEGYTF
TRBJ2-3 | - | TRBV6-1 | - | TGTGCCAGCAGTTCCACTAGAATCGGGACAGATACGCAGTATTTT | CASSSTRIGTDTQYF
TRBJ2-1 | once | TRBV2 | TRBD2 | TGTGCCAGCAGTGAGTTGCGGGAGCCGAATGAGCAGTTCTTC | CASSELREPNEQFF
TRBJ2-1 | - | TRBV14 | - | TGTGCCAGCAGCCTCCTTCGCGCCTATAATGAGCAGTTCTTC | CASSLLRAYNEQFF
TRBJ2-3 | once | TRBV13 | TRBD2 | TGTGCCAGCAGCGCCCCTTACGGTAGCGGGACTAGCACAGATACGCAGTATTTT | CASSAPYGSGTSTDTQYF
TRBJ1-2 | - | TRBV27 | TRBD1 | TGTGCCAGCAGTAGTGCTCTCGGGGACAGTGGAAACTATGGCTACACCTTC | CASSSALGDSGNYGYTF
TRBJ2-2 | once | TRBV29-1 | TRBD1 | TGCAGCGTTGCTAGCCTACCGAGGGGGCTAAAATCTAATTCCGGGGAGCTGTTTTTT | CSVASLPRGLKSNSGELFF
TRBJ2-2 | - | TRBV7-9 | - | TGTGCCAGCAGCACAGGGACGATCGCGAACACCGGGGAGCTGTTTTTT | CASSTGTIANTGELFF
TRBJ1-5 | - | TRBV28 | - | TGTGCCAGCACATGGGGGGACCGCAATCAGCCCCAGCATTTT | CASTWGDRNQPQHF
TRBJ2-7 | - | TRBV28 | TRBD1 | TGTGCCAGCAGTATAGGCCCAGGGGGCCCCTACGAGCAGTACTTC | CASSIGPGGPYEQYF
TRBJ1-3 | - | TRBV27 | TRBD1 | TGTGCCAGCAGTTCGGGACAGCAGTCGGGAAACACCATATATTTT | CASSSGQQSGNTIYF
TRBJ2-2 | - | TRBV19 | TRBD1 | TGTGCCAGTAGTATAGGTGGGACAGCGACCTACACCGGGGAGCTGTTTTTT | CASSIGGTATYTGELFF
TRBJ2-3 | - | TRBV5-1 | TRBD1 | TGCGCCAGCAGCCCAGGGGGACAGTGGGTAGATACGCAGTATTTT | CASSPGGQWVDTQYF
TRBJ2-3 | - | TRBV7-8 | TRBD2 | TGTGCCAGCAGCTTAGCCAAACCCGGGACTAGCTTCACAGATACGCAGTATTTT | CASSLAKPGTSFTDTQYF
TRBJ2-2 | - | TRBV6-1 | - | TGTGCCAGCAGTACCCCTAGCGCGAACACCGGGGAGCTGTTTTTT | CASSTPSANTGELFF
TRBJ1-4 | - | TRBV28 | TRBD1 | TGTGCCAGCAGTTTAGGGCGGACAGGTACTGGAGAAAAACTGTTTTTT | CASSLGRTGTGEKLFF
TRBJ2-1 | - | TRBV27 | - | TGTGCCAGCAGTTGGGCAGGGTTCTCCTACAATGAGCAGTTCTTC | CASSWAGFSYNEQFF
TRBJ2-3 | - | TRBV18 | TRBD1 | TGTGCCAGCTCACCAGGACAGGGAGGCACAGATACGCAGTATTTT | CASSPGQGGTDTQYF
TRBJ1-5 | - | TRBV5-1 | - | TGCGCCAGCAGCTTGTTCGGGGGGCCGGGTCAGCCCCAGCATTTT | CASSLFGGPGQPQHF
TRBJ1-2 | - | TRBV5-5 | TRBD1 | TGTGCCAGCAGTTGGACAGGGGGGAACTATGGCTACACCTTC | CASSWTGGNYGYTF